This T cell receptor beta chain was sequenced for a study of radiotherapy plus CTLA-4 blockade in lung cancer. Study context: Patients showed objective responses in roughly 18% of cases, and disease control was achieved by less than 35%.

CDR1 is SGDLS and CDR2 is YYNGEE in the germline V gene. This CDR3 is built from 14 residues. J was trimmed by 4 bases and V by 4 bases; bases with no gene match: 7. As for this clone: Its target is not known.

Chemo-refractory metastatic non-small-cell lung cancer patients were treated with focal radiation plus CTLA-4 blockade with ipilimumab. General study points: Tumor-origin TCR clones grew in blood after radiotherapy plus ipilimumab.

Some clones are missing from TCRdb's copy, which holds only in-frame ones; the method was immunoSEQ multiplex PCR. The sample lists approximately 78,000 clones; about 80% were seen once. This receptor was obtained from a human donor with non-small cell lung cancer who had a complete response to radiotherapy plus ipilimumab. V is TRBV9 and J is TRBJ1-1, with 7 nucleotides matching TRBD1. Sample: peripheral blood, taken from a patient treated with radiotherapy plus ipilimumab. The CDR3 DNA is TGTGCCAGCAGCCTCCAGGGGGGGAGCACTGAAGCTTTCTTT. The encoded protein is CASSLQGGSTEAFF.